The next 21 T cell receptor beta chains were all read from a single sample in a study of esophageal squamous cell carcinoma under preoperative chemotherapy. Stated time point: after preoperative PTX-NDP chemotherapy. TCRdb fed the PCR reads into MiXCR, producing one record per CDR3 protein. The data show over 25,000 distinct CDR3 sequences, with 50% to 60% seen just once and roughly 25% held by the top ten. This specimen was acquired from a patient given preoperative chemotherapy. These receptors were collected from a human donor with esophageal squamous cell carcinoma. The donor label of this sample is uncertain.

The CDR3 bases are TGTGCCAGCAGCTTCGGACAGGGCACAGATACGCAGTATTTT. This gives the protein CASSFGQGTDTQYF. V gene TRBV7-2 combines with J gene TRBJ2-3, with 7 positions matching TRBD1. Germline lookup yields CDR1 SGHTA and CDR2 FQGNSA. The V gene end was trimmed by 3 bases and the J gene end by 1 base; junction bases not matched to a gene: 1. The CDR3 totals 14 residues.

A remark on this clonotype: The junction departs from the called germline gene at one end, perhaps through a read error. The chain recombines TRBV11-3 with TRBJ2-5; TRBD1 matches at 9 bases. The J call is in doubt because the DNA end fits TRBJ2-3 better. The CDR3 sequence is 17 residues long. The germline CDR1 and CDR2 sequences are SGHNT and YENEEA. The CDR3 DNA reads as TGTGCCAGCAGCTTGGGAGCCGGGACAGGGAATGAAGATACCCAGTATTTT. Translating gives CASSLGAGTGNEDTQYF.

This clonotype came up many times. J is TRBJ2-6 and V is TRBV6-2 or TRBV6-3, with a tentative D call TRBD1 (5 bases). The germline V and J ends were trimmed by 5 bases and 1 base, with 12 bases remaining between them. CDR3 length equals 16 residues. In germline, CDR1 is MNHEY, CDR2 SVGEGT. The CDR3 here is CASSDRQVSGANVLTF. In nucleotides, the CDR3 is TGTGCCAGCAGTGACAGACAAGTTTCTGGGGCCAACGTCCTGACTTTC.

The chain is built from TRBV12-3 or TRBV12-4 and TRBJ2-3; D is perhaps TRBD1 (5 bases). The length of the CDR3 is 14 residues. V lost 3 bases and J lost 12, with 19 bases in between. The CDR3 DNA is TGTGCCAGCAGTTTGGGGCCAACCACAAACATTCAGTATTTT. It yields the protein CASSLGPTTNIQYF.

Concerning this clonotype itself: Its ends do not fully match the called genes, so a read error is possible. The rearrangement uses TRBV7-7 and TRBJ2-5, with a possible D match to TRBD1 (6 bases). The last part of the DNA fits TRBJ2-7 better; the J call may be wrong. The V gene's germline CDR1 is SSHAT and CDR2 FNYEAQ (reference sequence). The length of the CDR3 is 13 residues. The CDR3 region is CASSPSRDIEQYF. Here the CDR3 DNA reads TGTGCTAGCAGCCCCTCCCGGGACATCGAGCAGTACTTC.

As concerns this clonotype: At one of its ends the junction is not consistent with the germline gene, which may arise from a read error. V and J are TRBV7-2 and TRBJ2-3; D possibly corresponds to TRBD1 (8 bases). This CDR3 is built from 16 residues. Germline V CDR1 and CDR2: SGHTA, FQGNSA. CDR3 loop: CASSVLGGVWTGTQFF. The DNA of the CDR3 is TGTGCCAGCAGCGTCCTAGGGGGGGTATGGACAGGGACGCAGTTTTTT.

The genes are TRBV12-3 or TRBV12-4 and TRBJ2-1; 7 nucleotides line up with TRBD2. This CDR3 has 15 amino acids. The junction had 8 bases not matched to a gene; V was cut back by 3 bases and J by 6 bases. CDR3 region: CASSFFAGVGNEQFF. CDR3 coding DNA: TGTGCCAGCAGTTTTTTCGCGGGAGTAGGCAATGAGCAGTTCTTC.

As for this clonotype: The CDR3 ends on some other residue instead of the conserved phenylalanine or tryptophan, so this is likely a read error. Because the CDR3's place on the DNA is in doubt, the DNA is left out and the CDR3 is given as listed by TCRdb. The chain links TRBV7-2 to TRBJ2-1; the D segment call TRBD2 is taken from the table without a DNA check. The germline V gene encodes CDR1 SGHTA and CDR2 FQGNSA. The length of the CDR3 is 15 amino acids, counting both ends. The CDR3 protein is CASSSGRGAPRETQH.

There are a few counts of this clonotype. The CDR3 carries no conserved terminal phenylalanine or tryptophan, so it likely arises from a read error. No DNA is shown, since the ends of the CDR3 on it are uncertain; the CDR3 is the one TCRdb lists. The chain recombines TRBV7-6 with TRBJ2-3; the DNA was not compared with TRBD2, the D call given in the table. The length of the CDR3 is 15 amino acids, counting both ends. Germline V gene data show CDR1 as SGHVS and CDR2 as FNYEAQ. CDR3 in amino acids: CASSEGTAGGQYFGP.

This clonotype was observed a handful of times. The rearrangement uses TRBV5-1 and TRBJ2-5; D is possibly TRBD1 (5 bases). V lost 5 bases and J 2 bases, leaving 10 bases between the germline ends. Germline-derived CDR1 and CDR2 are SGHRS and YFSETQ. This CDR3 comprises 13 residues. The CDR3 region is CASSGAGQETQYF. In DNA, the CDR3 is TGCGCCAGCAGTGGGGCTGGGCAAGAGACCCAGTACTTC.

The rearrangement links TRBV7-6 to TRBJ2-3; 7 positions match TRBD1. The CDR3 contains 17 residues. Germline V gene data show CDR1 as SGHVS and CDR2 as FNYEAQ. V gave up 2 bases and J gave up 3 bases; unmatched junction bases: 11. CDR3 bases: TGTGCCAGCAGCTTATCTCCTCGGGACAGTTTTACAGATACGCAGTATTTT. Encoded protein: CASSLSPRDSFTDTQYF. Drawing the rest from reference TRBV7-6 and TRBJ2-3, the complete variable domain is GAGVSQSPRYKVTKRGQDVALRCDPISGHVSLYWYRQALGQGPEFLTYFNYEAQQDKSGLPNDRFSAERPEGSISTLTIQRTEQRDSAMYRCASSLSPRDSFTDTQYFGPGTRLTVL.

This sequence joins TRBV4-1 and TRBJ2-2; D may be TRBD2 (6 bases). In germline, CDR1 is MGHRA, CDR2 YSYEKL. Trimming took 4 bases from V and 4 from J, leaving 10 bases between them. CDR3 size: 14 residues. The CDR3 region is CASSRGDATGELFF. The CDR3 DNA follows: TGCGCCAGCAGCCGCGGGGATGCCACCGGGGAGCTGTTTTTT.

Details on this clonotype: This sequence may be a read error, since a much larger clone differs from it by one base. The V and J genes are TRBV5-8 and TRBJ2-5, with TRBD1 as a possible D gene (5 bases). The J call may be mistaken, given a closer DNA end match to TRBJ2-1. The CDR3 runs to 15 residues. Germline V gene sequence: CDR1 SGHTS, CDR2 YDEGEE. CDR3 nucleotide sequence: TGTGCCAGCAGCCCGGACACAGTAGTACGAGAGACCCAGTTCTTC. It translates to CASSPDTVVRETQFF.

The chain uses TRBV27 and TRBJ2-5; no clear D. The CDR3 covers 15 residues. Trimming took off 5 bases at V and 0 bases at J, with 13 bases between the two ends. The germline V gene has CDR1 MNHEY and CDR2 SMNVEV (reference sequence). The CDR3 nucleotides read TGTGCCAGCAGTCTCACCCCCCTAGACCAAGAGACCCAGTACTTC. It encodes CASSLTPLDQETQYF.

The chain recombines TRBV12-3 or TRBV12-4 with TRBJ2-5; TRBD2 is a possible D gene (6 bases). The J call may be wrong; the DNA end is better matched by TRBJ2-7. The CDR3 totals 15 residues. DNA for the CDR3: TGTGCCAGCAGTTCCCAATCCGGGGGTAACCACGAGCAGTACTTC. Translated, it gives CASSSQSGGNHEQYF.

The chain uses TRBV11-2 and TRBJ1-3, with 7 bases identical to TRBD1. CDR1 and CDR2 from the germline V gene are SGHAT and FQNNGV. J was trimmed by 0 bases and V by 5 bases; bases with no gene match: 4. There are 15 residues in the CDR3. The CDR3 DNA follows: TGTGCCAGCAGCGACAGGGACAGCTCTGGAAACACCATATATTTT. Encoded protein: CASSDRDSSGNTIYF.

Details on this clonotype: Compared with germline, one end of the junction differs, possibly owing to a read error. The chain has TRBV7-3 and TRBJ2-3; D perhaps matches TRBD2 (6 bases). Germline V gene lookup returns CDR1 SGHTA and CDR2 FQGTGA. CDR3 length: 14 amino acids. The CDR3 DNA reads TGCGCCAGCAGTGGGCGGGGAGGCACAGACACGCAGTATTTC. This gives the protein CASSGRGGTDTQYF.

The chain has TRBV5-1 and TRBJ2-1, with D perhaps matching TRBD1 (5 bases). The CDR3 runs 13 residues. The V and J ends lost 1 base and 10 bases respectively, with 12 bases between them. The germline V gene encodes CDR1 SGHRS and CDR2 YFSETQ. In DNA form, the CDR3 reads TGCGCCAGCAGCTTGAGCAGGGTGGAGGAGCAGTTCTTC. It is translated as CASSLSRVEEQFF.

The DNA of the CDR3 is TGTGCCAGCAGTTTCGATTACAGGGGGAACCCAGATACGCAGTATTTT. As protein: CASSFDYRGNPDTQYF. The chain couples TRBV6-5 to TRBJ2-3; 8 bases are shared with TRBD1. The CDR3 is 16 amino acids. CDR1 and CDR2 from the germline V gene are MNHEY and SVGAGI. The V segment lost 4 bases and the J segment 4 bases; nucleotides outside the gene matches: 10.

The genes are TRBV20-1 and TRBJ1-4, with D perhaps TRBD1 (6 bases). This CDR3 region has 12 residues. The germline gives CDR1 DFQATT, CDR2 SNEGSKA (reference sequence). CDR3 nucleotides: TGCAGCGCAACAGGGAGGGATGAAAAACTGTTTTTT. Amino acid sequence: CSATGRDEKLFF.

With regard to this clonotype: An end of the junction differs from the germline gene, which may be a read error. The CDR3 nucleotides are TGTGCCAGTGACAGATCCGGGGCCAACGACCAGTCTTTC. This codes for CASDRSGANDQSF. This sequence joins TRBV6-1 and TRBJ2-6, with D perhaps given as TRBD1 or TRBD2 (5 bases each). The CDR3 sequence is 13 residues long. Looked up from germline, CDR1 is MNHNS and CDR2 is SASEGT.